This T cell receptor beta chain is from a study of technical replicates of blood from a handful of donors. Sequencing was performed with immunoSEQ multiplex PCR; in TCRdb, only in-frame clones are kept and a portion is missing. The sample carries about 59,000 clones, more than 95% recorded once. The CDR3 consists of 17 residues. The germline V gene has CDR1 SGHTS and CDR2 YDEGEE. Losses at the gene ends were 0 bases for V and 4 bases for J; bases not matched to a gene: 9. The TCR sequence derives from a human donor in good health. V usage is TRBV5-8 and J usage is TRBJ2-1; 8 bases map to TRBD2. Specimen: T cells isolated from PBMCs. The CDR3 DNA reads as TGTGCCAGCAGCTTGGCCCGGGTAGCGGGAAGGTACAATGAGCAGTTCTTC. Protein product: CASSLARVAGRYNEQFF.